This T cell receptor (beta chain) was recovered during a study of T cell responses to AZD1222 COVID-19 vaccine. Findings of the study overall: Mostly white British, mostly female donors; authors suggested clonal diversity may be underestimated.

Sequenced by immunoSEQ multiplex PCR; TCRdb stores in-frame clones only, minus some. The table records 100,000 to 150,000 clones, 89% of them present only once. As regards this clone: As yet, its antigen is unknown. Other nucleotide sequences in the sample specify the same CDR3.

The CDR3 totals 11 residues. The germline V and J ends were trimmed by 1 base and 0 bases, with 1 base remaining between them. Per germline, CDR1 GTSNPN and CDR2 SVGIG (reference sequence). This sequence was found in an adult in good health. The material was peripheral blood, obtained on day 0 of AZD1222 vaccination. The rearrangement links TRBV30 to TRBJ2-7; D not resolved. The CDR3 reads CAWSASYEQYF. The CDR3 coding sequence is TGTGCCTGGAGTGCCTCCTACGAGCAGTACTTC. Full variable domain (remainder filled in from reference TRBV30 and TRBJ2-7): SQTIHQWPATLVQPVGSPLSLECTVEGTSNPNLYWYRQAAGRGLQLLFYSVGIGQISSEVPQNLSASRPQDRQFILSSKKLLLSDSGFYLCAWSASYEQYFGPGTRLTVT.